What follows describes a single T cell receptor beta chain. What it binds is not known. An end of the junction does not agree with germline; a read error may underlie this. Germline V CDR1 and CDR2: SEHNR, FQNEAQ (reference sequence). This CDR3 spans 15 amino acids. This sample stems from a study of cytomegalovirus exposure and HLA in healthy donors. Study-level background: Early release data held approximately 81 million unique TCRs from HLA-typed donors. Broader study findings: It was reported that the classifier diagnosed cytomegalovirus status with high specificity and sensitivity in both the original and validation cohorts. A list of about 180 TCR beta chains associated with cytomegalovirus was given.

Primers included in the PCR were 60 Vbeta and 13 Jbeta primers. Produced via immunoSEQ multiplex PCR; TCRdb's table is partial and in-frame only. The table shows about 200,000 clones, with more than 80% occurring only once. This clonotype originated in a young man in good health and CMV-seronegative. The sample taken for sequencing was PBMCs. The chain employs TRBV7-9 and TRBJ2-6; D is possibly TRBD1 (5 bases). The CDR3: CASSPLGSGASVLTF. The CDR3 nucleotides read TGTGCCAGCAGCCCATTGGGGTCTGGGGCCAGCGTCCTGACTTTC.